A single TCR beta chain is shown here with its context. The sample is drawn from a study of blood T cell repertoires in COVID-19. Produced via immunoSEQ multiplex PCR; TCRdb's table is partial and in-frame only. The sample yields 300,000 or so clones, roughly 86% seen once. The source material was peripheral blood. This sequence was found in a man between 65 and 85 years old with acute or convalescent COVID-19.

Here the CDR3 reads CASSPDYRENTEAFF. CDR3 bases: TGTGCCAGCAGCCCCGACTACAGGGAGAACACTGAAGCTTTCTTT. The chain joins TRBV7-9 to TRBJ1-1; a weak D match, TRBD1 (6 bases). V lost 5 bases and J lost 1, with 14 bases in between. The germline gives CDR1 SEHNR, CDR2 FQNEAQ (reference sequence). The CDR3 contains 15 residues.